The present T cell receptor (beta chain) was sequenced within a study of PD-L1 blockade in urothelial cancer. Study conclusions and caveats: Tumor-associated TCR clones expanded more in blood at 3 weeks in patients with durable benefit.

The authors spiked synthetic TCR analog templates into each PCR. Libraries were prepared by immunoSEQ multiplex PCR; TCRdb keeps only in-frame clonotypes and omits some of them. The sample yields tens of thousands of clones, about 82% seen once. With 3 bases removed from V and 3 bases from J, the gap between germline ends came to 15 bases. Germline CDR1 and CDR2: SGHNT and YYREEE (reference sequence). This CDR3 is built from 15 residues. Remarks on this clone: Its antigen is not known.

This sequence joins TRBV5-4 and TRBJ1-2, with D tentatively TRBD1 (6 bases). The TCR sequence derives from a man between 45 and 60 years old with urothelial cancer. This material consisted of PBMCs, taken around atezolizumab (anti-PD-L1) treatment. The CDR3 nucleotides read TGTGCCAGCAGCTCCGGGACACCAGGGGACTATGGCTACACCTTC. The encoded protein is CASSSGTPGDYGYTF.